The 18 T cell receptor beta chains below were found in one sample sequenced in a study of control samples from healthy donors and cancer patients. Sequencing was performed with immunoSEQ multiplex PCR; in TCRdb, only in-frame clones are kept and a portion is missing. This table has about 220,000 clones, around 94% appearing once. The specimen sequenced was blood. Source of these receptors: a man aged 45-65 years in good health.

The CDR3 region is CASSLGGTGFNQPQHF. Here the CDR3 DNA reads TGTGCCAGCAGCTTAGGGGGAACGGGGTTCAATCAGCCCCAGCATTTT. This chain joins TRBV7-2 and TRBJ1-5; D remains unclear. In germline, CDR1 is SGHTA, CDR2 FQGNSA. Trimming took off 1 base at V and 3 bases at J, with 13 bases between the two ends. The CDR3 contains 16 residues.

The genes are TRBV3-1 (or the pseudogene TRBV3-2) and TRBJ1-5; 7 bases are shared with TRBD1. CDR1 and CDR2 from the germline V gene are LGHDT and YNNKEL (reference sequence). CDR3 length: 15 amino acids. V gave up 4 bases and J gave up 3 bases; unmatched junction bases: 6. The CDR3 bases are TGTGCCAGCAGCCCGACTCAGGGGGACAATCAGCCCCAGCATTTT. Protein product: CASSPTQGDNQPQHF.

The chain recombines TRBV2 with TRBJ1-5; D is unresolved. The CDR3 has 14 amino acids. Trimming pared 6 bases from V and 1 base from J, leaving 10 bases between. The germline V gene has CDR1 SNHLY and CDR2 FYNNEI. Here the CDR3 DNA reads TGTGCCAGCAGATGGGGAACCAGCAATCAGCCCCAGCATTTT. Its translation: CASRWGTSNQPQHF.

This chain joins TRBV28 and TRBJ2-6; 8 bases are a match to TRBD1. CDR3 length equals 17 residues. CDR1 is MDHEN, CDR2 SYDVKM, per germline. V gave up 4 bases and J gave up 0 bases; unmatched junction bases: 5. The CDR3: CASSSPGGGSGANVLTF. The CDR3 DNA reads TGTGCCAGCAGTTCACCAGGGGGCGGCTCTGGGGCCAACGTCCTGACTTTC.

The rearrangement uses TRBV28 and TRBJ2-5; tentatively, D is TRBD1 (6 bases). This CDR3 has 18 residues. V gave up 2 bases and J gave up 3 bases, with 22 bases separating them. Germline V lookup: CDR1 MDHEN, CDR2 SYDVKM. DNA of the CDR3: TGTGCCAGCAGTTTAAACTTGAGGCAGGGGCGCAGGGAAGAGACCCAGTACTTC. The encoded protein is CASSLNLRQGRREETQYF.

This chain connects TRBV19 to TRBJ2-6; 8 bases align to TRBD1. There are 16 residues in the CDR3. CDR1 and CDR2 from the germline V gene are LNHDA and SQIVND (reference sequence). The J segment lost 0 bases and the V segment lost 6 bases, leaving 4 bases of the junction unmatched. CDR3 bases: TGTGCCAGTAGACAGGGGGGACTCTCTGGGGCCAACGTCCTGACTTTC. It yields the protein CASRQGGLSGANVLTF.

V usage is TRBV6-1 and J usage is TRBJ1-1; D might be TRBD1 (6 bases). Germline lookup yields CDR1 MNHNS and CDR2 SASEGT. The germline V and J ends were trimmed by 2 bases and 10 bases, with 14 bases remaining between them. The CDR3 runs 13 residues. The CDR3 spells CASSEYRGGLAFF. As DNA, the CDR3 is TGTGCCAGCAGTGAATATAGAGGGGGGCTAGCTTTCTTT.

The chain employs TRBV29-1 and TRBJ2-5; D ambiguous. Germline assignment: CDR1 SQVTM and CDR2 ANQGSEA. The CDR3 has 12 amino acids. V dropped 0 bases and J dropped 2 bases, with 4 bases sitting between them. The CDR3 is CSVEEAQETQYF. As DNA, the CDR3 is TGCAGCGTTGAAGAGGCACAAGAGACCCAGTACTTC.

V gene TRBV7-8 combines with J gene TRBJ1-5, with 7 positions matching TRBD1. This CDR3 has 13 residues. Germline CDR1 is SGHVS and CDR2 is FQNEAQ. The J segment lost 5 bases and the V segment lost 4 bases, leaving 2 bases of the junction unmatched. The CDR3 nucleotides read TGTGCCAGCAGCTCGGACAGGCATCAGCCCCAGCATTTT. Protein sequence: CASSSDRHQPQHF.

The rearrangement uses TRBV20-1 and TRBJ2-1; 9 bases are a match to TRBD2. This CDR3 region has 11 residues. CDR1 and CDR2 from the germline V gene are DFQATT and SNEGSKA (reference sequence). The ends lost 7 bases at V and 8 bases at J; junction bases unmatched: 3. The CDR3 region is CSGGGADEQFF. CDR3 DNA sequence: TGCAGTGGCGGGGGGGCTGATGAGCAGTTCTTC.

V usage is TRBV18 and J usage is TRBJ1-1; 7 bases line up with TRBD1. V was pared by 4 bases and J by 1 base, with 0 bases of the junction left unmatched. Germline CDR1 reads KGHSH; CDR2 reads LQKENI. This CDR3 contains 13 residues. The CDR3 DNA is TGTGCCAGCTCACAGGGGGCGAACACTGAAGCTTTCTTT. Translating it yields CASSQGANTEAFF.

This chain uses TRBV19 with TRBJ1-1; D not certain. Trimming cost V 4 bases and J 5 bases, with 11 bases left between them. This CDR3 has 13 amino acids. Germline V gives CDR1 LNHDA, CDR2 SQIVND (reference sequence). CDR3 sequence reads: CASSKDPNTEAFF. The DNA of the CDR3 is TGTGCCAGTAGTAAGGATCCGAATACTGAAGCTTTCTTT. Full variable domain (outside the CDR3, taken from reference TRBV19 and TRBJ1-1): DGGITQSPKYLFRKEGQNVTLSCEQNLNHDAMYWYRQDPGQGLRLIYYSQIVNDFQKGDIAEGYSVSREKKESFPLTVTSAQKNPTAFYLCASSKDPNTEAFFGQGTRLTVV.

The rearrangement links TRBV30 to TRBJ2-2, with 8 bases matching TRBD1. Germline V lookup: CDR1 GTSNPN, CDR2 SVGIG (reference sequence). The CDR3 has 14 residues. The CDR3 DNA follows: TGTGCGGTTCATACAGGGGGGCGGGCCGGGGAGCTGTTTTTT. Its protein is CAVHTGGRAGELFF.

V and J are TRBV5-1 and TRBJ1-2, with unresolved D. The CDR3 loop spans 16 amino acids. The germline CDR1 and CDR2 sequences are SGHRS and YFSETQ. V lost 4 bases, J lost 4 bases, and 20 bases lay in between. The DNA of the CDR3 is TGCGCCAGCAGCCCCAACTCCAACCGTGCTAGCTATGGCTACACCTTC. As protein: CASSPNSNRASYGYTF.

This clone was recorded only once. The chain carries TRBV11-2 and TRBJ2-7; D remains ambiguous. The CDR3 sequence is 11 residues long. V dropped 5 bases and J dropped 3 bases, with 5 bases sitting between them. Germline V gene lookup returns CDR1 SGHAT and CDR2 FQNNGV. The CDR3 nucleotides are TGTGCCAGCAGCGTAGGCTACGAGCAGTACGTC. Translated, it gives CASSVGYEQYV.

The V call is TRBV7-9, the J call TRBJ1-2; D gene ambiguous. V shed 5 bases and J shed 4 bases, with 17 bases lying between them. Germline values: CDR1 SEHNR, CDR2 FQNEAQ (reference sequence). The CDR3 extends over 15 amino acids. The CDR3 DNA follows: TGTGCCAGCAGCGATACCTCCCGGCCGCTCTATGGCTACACCTTC. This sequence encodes CASSDTSRPLYGYTF.

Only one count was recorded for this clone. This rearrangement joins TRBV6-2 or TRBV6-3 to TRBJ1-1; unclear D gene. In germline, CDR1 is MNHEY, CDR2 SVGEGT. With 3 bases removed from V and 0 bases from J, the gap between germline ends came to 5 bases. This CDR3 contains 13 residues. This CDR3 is CASSYSLNTEAFF. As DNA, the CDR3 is TGTGCCAGCAGTTATTCCTTGAACACTGAAGCTTTCTTT.

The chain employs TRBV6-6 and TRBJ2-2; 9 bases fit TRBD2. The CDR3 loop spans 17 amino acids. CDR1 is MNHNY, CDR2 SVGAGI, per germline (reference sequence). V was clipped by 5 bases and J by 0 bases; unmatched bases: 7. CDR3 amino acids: CASSRTAGGPNTGELFF. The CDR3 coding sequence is TGTGCCAGCAGTCGAACAGCGGGGGGCCCGAACACCGGGGAGCTGTTTTTT.